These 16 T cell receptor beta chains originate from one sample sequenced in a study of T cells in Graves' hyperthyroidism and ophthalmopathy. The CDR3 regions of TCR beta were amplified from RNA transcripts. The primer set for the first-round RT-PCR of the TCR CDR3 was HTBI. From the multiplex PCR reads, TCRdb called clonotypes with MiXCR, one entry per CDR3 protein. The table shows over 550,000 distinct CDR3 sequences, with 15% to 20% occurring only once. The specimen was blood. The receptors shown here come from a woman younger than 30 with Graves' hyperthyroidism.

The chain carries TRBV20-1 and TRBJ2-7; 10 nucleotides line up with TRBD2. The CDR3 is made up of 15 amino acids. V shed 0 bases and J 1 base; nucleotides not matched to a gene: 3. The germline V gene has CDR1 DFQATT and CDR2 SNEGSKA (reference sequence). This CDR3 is CSARELAGASYEQYF. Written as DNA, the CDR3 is TGCAGTGCTAGAGAGCTAGCGGGAGCTTCCTACGAGCAGTACTTC.

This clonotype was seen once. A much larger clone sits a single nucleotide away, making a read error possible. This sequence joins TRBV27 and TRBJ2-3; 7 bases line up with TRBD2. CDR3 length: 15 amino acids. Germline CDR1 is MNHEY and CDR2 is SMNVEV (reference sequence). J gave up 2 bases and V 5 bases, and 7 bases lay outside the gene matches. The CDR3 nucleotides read TGTGCCAGCAGTCCGCGGGGGAGGACCACAGATACGCAGTATTTT. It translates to CASSPRGRTTDTQYF.

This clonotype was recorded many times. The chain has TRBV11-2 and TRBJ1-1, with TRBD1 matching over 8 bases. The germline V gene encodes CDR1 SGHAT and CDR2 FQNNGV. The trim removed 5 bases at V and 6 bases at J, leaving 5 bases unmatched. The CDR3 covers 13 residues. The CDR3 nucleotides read TGTGCCAGCAGCATTGGACAGGGTCCTGAAGCTTTCTTT. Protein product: CASSIGQGPEAFF.

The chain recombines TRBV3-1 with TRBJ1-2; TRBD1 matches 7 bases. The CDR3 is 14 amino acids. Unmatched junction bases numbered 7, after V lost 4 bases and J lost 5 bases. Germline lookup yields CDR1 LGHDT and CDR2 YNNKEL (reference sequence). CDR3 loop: CASSPGQERYGYTF. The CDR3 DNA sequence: TGTGCCAGCAGCCCCGGACAGGAGCGATATGGCTACACCTTC.

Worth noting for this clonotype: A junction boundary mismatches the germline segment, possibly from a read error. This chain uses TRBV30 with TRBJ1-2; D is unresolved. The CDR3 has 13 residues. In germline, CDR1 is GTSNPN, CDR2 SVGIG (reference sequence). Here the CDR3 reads CAWSVSVNYGSTF. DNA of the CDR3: TGTGCCTGGAGTGTATCCGTTAACTATGGCTCCACCTTC.

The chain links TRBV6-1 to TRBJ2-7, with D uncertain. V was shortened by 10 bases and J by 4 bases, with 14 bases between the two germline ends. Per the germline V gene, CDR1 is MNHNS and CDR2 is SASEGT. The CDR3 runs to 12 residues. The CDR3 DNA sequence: TGTGCCACCGCGGAGTCGATGTACGAGCAGTACTTC. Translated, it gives CATAESMYEQYF.

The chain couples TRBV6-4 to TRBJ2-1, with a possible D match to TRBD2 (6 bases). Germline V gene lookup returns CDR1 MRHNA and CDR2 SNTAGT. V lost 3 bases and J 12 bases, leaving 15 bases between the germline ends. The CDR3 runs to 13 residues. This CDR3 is CASSDGDGAGQFF. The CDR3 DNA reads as TGTGCCAGCAGTGATGGGGACGGAGCGGGGCAGTTCTTC.

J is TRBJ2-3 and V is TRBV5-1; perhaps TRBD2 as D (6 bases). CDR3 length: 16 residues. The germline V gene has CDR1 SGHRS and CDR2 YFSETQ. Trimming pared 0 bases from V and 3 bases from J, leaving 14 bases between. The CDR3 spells CASSLAGGGFTDTQYF. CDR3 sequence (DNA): TGCGCCAGCAGCTTGGCCGGGGGAGGTTTTACAGATACGCAGTATTTT.

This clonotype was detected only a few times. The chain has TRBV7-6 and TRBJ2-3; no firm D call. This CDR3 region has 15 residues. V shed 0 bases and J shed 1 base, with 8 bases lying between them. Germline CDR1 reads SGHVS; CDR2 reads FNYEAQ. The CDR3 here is CASSLAIRGTDTQYF. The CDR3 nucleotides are TGTGCCAGCAGCTTAGCGATTCGGGGCACAGATACGCAGTATTTT.

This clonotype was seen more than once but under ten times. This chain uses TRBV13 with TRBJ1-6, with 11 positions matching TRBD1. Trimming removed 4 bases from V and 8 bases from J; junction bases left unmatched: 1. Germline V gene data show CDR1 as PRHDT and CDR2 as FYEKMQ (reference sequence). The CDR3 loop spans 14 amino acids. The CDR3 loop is CASSWTGGDSPLHF. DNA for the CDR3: TGTGCCAGCAGCTGGACAGGGGGCGATTCACCCCTCCACTTT.

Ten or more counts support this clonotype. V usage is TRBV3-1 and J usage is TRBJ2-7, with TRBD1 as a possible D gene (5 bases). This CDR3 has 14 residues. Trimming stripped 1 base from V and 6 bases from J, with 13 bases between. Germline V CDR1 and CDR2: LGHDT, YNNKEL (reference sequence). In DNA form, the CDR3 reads TGTGCCAGCAGCCAAGTCGCAAGGGGTGGCGAGCAGTACTTC. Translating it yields CASSQVARGGEQYF.

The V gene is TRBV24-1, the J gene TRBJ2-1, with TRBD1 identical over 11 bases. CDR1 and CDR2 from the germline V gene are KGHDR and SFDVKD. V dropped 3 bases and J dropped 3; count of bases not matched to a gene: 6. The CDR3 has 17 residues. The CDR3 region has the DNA TGTGCCACCAGTGATCGATCCGGGACAGGGGGCTACAATGAGCAGTTCTTC. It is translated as CATSDRSGTGGYNEQFF.

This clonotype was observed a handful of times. CDR3 region: CASSIRGPARGLVNNEQFF. DNA of the CDR3: TGTGCCAGTAGCATCAGGGGCCCCGCGAGGGGACTCGTAAACAATGAGCAGTTCTTC. The chain couples TRBV19 to TRBJ2-1; the D call may be TRBD1 or TRBD2 (6 bases each). V gave up 6 bases and J gave up 5 bases, with 29 bases separating them. The CDR3 is made up of 19 amino acids. CDR1 and CDR2 (germline): LNHDA, SQIVND (reference sequence).

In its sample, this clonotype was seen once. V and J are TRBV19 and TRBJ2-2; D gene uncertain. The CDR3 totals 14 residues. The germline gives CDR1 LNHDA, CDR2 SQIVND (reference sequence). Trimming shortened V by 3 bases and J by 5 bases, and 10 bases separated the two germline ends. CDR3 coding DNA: TGTGCCAGTAGTATCGCTTCCCAGACCGGGGAGCTGTTTTTT. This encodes CASSIASQTGELFF.

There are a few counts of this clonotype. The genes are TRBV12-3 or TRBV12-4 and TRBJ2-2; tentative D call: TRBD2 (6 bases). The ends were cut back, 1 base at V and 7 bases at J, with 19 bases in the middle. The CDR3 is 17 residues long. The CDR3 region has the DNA TGTGCCAGCAGTTTAGGAGGCGGGGACGGGCTGCTCGGGGAGCTGTTTTTT. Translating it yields CASSLGGGDGLLGELFF.

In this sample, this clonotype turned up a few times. The DNA for the CDR3 is TGTGCCAGCAGTCGCTTCGGGGCCAGCCCGTTATATGGGCCCCAGCATTTT. The encoded protein is CASSRFGASPLYGPQHF. V usage is TRBV28 and J usage is TRBJ1-5; D is perhaps TRBD1 (5 bases). Looked up from germline, CDR1 is MDHEN and CDR2 is SYDVKM. V was clipped by 5 bases and J by 9 bases, with 26 bases between them. This CDR3 is 17 amino acids long.